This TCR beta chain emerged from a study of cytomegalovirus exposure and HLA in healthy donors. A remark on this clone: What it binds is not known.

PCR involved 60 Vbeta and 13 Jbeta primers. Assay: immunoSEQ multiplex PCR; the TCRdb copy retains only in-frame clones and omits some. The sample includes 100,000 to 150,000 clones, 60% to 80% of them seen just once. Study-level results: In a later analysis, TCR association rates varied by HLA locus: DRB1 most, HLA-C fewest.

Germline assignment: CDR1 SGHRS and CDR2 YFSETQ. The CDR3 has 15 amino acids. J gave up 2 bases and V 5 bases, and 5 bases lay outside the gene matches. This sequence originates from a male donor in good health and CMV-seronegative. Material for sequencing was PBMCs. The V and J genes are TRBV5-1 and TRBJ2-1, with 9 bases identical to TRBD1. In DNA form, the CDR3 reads TGCGCCAGCAGAGACAGGGGGGGAACCTACAATGAGCAGTTCTTC. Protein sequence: CASRDRGGTYNEQFF.